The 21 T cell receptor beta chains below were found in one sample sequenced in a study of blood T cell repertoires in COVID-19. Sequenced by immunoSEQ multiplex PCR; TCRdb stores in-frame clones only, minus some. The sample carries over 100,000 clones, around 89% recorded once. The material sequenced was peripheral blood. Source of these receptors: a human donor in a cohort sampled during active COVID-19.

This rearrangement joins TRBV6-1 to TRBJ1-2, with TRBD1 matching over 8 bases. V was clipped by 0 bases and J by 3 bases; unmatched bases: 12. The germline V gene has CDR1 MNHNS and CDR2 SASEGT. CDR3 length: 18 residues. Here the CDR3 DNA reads TGTGCCAGCAGTGAAGCTGTCCAGGGGGCACTCACCTACTATGGCTACACCTTC. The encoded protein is CASSEAVQGALTYYGYTF.

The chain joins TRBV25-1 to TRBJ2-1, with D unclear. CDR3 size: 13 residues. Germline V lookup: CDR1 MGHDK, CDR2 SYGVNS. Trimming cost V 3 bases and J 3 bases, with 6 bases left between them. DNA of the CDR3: TGTGCCAGCAGTGAGCAGGTCTACAATGAGCAGTTCTTC. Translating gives CASSEQVYNEQFF.

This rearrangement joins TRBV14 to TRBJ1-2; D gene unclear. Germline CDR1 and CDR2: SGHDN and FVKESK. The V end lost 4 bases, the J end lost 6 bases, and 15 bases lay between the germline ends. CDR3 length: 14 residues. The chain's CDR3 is CASSPFNGKDGYTF. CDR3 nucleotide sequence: TGTGCCAGCAGCCCCTTTAACGGGAAGGATGGCTACACCTTC. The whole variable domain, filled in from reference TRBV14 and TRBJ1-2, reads EAGVTQFPSHSVIEKGQTVTLRCDPISGHDNLYWYRRVMGKEIKFLLHFVKESKQDESGMPNNRFLAERTGGTYSTLKVQPAELEDSGVYFCASSPFNGKDGYTFGSGTRLTVV.

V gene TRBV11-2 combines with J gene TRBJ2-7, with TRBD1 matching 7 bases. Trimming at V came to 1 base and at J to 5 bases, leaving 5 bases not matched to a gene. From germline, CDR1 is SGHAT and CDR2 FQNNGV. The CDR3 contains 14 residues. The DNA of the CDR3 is TGTGCCAGCAGCTTAGGACTCAGGGGGAACGAGCAGTACTTC. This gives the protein CASSLGLRGNEQYF.

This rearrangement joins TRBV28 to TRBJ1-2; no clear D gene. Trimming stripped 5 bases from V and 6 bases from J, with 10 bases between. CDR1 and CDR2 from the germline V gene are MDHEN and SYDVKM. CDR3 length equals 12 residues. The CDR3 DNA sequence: TGTGCCAGCAGTAAGAACACCCATGGCTACACCTTC. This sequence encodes CASSKNTHGYTF.

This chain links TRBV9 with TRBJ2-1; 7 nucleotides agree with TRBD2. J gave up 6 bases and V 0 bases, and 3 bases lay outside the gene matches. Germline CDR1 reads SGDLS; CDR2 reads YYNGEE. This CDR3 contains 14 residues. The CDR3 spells CASSVGAGSNEQFF. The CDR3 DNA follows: TGTGCCAGCAGCGTAGGAGCGGGGAGCAATGAGCAGTTCTTC.

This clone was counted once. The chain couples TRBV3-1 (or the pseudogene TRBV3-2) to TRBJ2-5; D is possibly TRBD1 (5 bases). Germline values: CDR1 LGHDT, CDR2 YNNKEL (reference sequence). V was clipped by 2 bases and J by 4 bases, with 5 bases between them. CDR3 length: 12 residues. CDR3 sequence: CASSQQGETQYF. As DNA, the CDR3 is TGTGCCAGCAGCCAACAGGGAGAGACCCAGTACTTC.

DNA of the CDR3: TGTGCCAGTAGTAGGACTCTCGGCGGCTCTGGGGCCAACGTCCTGACTTTC. It is translated as CASSRTLGGSGANVLTF. V usage is TRBV19 and J usage is TRBJ2-6; D perhaps matches TRBD2 (5 bases). The V end was cut by 4 bases, the J end by 0 bases, with 13 bases between. Germline CDR1 reads LNHDA; CDR2 reads SQIVND (reference sequence). This CDR3 contains 17 residues.

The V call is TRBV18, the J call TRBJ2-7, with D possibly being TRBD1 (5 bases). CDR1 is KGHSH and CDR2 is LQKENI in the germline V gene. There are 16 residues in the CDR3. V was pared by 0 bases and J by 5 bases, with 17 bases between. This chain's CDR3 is CASSPPSQGSFHEQYF. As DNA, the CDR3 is TGTGCCAGCTCACCACCTTCGCAGGGAAGTTTCCACGAGCAGTACTTC.

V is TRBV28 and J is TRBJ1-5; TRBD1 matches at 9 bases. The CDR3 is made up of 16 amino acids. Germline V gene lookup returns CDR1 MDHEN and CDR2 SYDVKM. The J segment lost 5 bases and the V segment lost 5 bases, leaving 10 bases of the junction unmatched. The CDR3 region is CASSRKGQGLHQPQHF. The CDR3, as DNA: TGTGCCAGCAGTAGAAAGGGACAGGGCCTTCATCAGCCCCAGCATTTT.

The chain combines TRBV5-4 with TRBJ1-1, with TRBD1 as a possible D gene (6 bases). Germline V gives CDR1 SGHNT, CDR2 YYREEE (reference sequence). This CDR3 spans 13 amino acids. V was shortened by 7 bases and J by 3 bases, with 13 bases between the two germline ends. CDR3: CASSRDIDTEAFF. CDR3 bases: TGTGCCAGCTCCCGGGACATTGACACTGAAGCTTTCTTT.

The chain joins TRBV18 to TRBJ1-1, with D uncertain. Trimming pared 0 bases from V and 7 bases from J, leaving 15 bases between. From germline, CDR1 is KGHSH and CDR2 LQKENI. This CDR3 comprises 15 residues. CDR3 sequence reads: CASSPPSGLTREAFF. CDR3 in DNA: TGTGCCAGCTCACCACCGTCCGGTCTAACGCGTGAAGCTTTCTTT.

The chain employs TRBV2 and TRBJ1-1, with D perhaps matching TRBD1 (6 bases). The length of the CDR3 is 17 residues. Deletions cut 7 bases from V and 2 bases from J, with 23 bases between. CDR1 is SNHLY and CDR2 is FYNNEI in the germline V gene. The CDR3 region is CASKNPRSGQLNTEAFF. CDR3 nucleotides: TGTGCCAGCAAGAACCCTAGGTCAGGACAGCTCAACACTGAAGCTTTCTTT.

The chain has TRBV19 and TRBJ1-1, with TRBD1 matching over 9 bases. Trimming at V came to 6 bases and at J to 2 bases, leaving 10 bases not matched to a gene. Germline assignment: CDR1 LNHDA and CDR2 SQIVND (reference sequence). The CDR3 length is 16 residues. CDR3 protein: CASRAWTGVSNTEAFF. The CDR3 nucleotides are TGTGCCAGTAGGGCCTGGACAGGGGTGTCTAACACTGAAGCTTTCTTT.

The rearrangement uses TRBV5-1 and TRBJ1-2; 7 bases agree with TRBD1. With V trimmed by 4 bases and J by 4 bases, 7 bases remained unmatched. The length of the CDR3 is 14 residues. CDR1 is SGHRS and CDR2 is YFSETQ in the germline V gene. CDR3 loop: CASSQGQAGYGYTF. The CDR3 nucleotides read TGCGCCAGCAGCCAAGGACAGGCAGGCTATGGCTACACCTTC.

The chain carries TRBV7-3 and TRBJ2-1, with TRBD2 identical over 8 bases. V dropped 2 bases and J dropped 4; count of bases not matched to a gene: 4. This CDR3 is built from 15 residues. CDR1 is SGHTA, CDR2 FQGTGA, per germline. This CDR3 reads CASSLVLAEYNEQFF. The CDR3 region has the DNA TGTGCCAGCAGCTTAGTACTAGCGGAATACAATGAGCAGTTCTTC.

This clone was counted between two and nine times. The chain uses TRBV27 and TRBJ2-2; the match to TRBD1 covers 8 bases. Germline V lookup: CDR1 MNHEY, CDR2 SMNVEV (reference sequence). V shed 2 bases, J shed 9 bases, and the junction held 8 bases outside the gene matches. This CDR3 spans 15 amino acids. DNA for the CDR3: TGTGCCAGCAGTTTACGGACAGGGACCCGCCGGGAGCTGTTTTTT. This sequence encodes CASSLRTGTRRELFF.

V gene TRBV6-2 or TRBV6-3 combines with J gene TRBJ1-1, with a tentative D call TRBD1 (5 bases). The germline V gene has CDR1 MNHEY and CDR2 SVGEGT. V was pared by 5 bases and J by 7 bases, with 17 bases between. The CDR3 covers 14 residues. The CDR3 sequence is CASSTVFGAVEAFF. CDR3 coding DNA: TGTGCCAGCAGTACCGTGTTTGGGGCCGTTGAAGCTTTCTTT.

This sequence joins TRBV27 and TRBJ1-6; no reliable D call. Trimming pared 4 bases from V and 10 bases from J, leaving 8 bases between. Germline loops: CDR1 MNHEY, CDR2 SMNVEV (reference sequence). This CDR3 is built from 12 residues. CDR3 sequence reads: CASSSPGSPLHF. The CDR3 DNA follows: TGTGCCAGCAGTTCCCCGGGGTCACCCCTCCACTTT.

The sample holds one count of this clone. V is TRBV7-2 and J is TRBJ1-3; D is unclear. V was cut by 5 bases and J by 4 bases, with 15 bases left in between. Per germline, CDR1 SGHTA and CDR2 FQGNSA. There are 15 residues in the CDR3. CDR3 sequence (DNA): TGTGCCAGCAGCACCTCTTCGAGTGAGGGAAACACCATATATTTT. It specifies CASSTSSSEGNTIYF. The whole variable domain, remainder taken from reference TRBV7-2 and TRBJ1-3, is GAGVSQSPSNKVTEKGKDVELRCDPISGHTALYWYRQSLGQGLEFLIYFQGNSAPDKSGLPSDRFSAERTGGSVSTLTIQRTQQEDSAVYLCASSTSSSEGNTIYFGEGSWLTVV.

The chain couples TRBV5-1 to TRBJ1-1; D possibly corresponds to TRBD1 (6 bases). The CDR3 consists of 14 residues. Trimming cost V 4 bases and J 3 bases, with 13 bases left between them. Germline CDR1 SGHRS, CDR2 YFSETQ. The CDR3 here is CASSPGTIHTEAFF. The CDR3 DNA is TGCGCCAGCAGCCCGGGGACAATCCACACTGAAGCTTTCTTT.